This entry features one T cell receptor beta chain sequence. CDR3 size: 14 residues. Trimming removed 3 bases from V and 5 bases from J, with 13 bases in between. Germline CDR1 and CDR2: MDHEN and SYDVKM. The sample is drawn from a study of control samples from healthy donors and cancer patients. Only in-frame clones appear in the TCRdb table, and some are missing; sequencing was by immunoSEQ multiplex PCR. Of around 110,000 clones in the sample, roughly nine tenths were seen once. The sequenced material came from PBMCs. The clonotype was recovered from a woman in her 50s with colorectal cancer. V and J are TRBV28 and TRBJ2-5; TRBD2 is a possible D gene (6 bases). The CDR3 protein is CASSLGGFRETQYF. The CDR3 region has the DNA TGTGCCAGCAGTTTGGGGGGATTTCGGGAGACCCAGTACTTC.